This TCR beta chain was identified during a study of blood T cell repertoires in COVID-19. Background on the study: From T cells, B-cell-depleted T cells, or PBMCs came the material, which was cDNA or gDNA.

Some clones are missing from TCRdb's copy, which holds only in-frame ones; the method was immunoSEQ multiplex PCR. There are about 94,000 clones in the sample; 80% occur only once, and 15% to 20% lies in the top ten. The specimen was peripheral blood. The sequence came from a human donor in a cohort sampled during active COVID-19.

The CDR3 is CASSSIQTRTGRWGTQYF. The CDR3, as DNA: TGTGCCAGCAGTTCGATACAAACAAGAACGGGGAGGTGGGGGACCCAGTACTTC. This chain links TRBV28 with TRBJ2-5, with TRBD2 as a possible D gene (6 bases). The length of the CDR3 is 18 residues. Germline V gives CDR1 MDHEN, CDR2 SYDVKM. The V end was cut by 4 bases, the J end by 7 bases, with 28 bases between.